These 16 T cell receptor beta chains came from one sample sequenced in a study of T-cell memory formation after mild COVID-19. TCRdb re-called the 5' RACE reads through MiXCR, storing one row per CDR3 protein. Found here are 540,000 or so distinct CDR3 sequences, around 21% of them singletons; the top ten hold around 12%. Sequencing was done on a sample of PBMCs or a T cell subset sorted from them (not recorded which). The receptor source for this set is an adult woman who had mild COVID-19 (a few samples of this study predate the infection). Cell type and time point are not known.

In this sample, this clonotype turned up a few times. The CDR3, as DNA: TGTGCCACCAGTGTACAGGGAACAGGGCAGCCCCAGCATTTT. It encodes CATSVQGTGQPQHF. The rearrangement uses TRBV24-1 and TRBJ1-5; D possibly corresponds to TRBD1 (6 bases). The V and J ends lost 5 bases and 7 bases respectively, with 14 bases between them. The germline V gene encodes CDR1 KGHDR and CDR2 SFDVKD. This CDR3 contains 14 residues.

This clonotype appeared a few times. This chain's CDR3 is CASSHGKSRNTEAFF. The CDR3 DNA sequence: TGTGCCAGCAGCCACGGGAAAAGCAGGAACACTGAAGCTTTCTTT. The chain combines TRBV5-6 with TRBJ1-1, with D unclear. This CDR3 has 15 residues. In germline, CDR1 is SGHDT, CDR2 YYEEEE. V dropped 4 bases and J dropped 1 base, with 14 bases sitting between them. The full variable domain, rest sourced from reference TRBV5-6 and TRBJ1-1, is DAGVTQSPTHLIKTRGQQVTLRCSPKSGHDTVSWYQQALGQGPQFIFQYYEEEERQRGNFPDRFSGHQFPNYSSELNVNALLLGDSALYLCASSHGKSRNTEAFFGQGTRLTVV.

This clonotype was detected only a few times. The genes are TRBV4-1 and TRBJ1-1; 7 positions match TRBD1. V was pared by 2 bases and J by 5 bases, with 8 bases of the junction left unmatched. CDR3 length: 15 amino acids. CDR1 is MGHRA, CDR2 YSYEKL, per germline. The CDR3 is CASSQLRDSRTEAFF. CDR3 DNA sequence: TGCGCCAGCAGCCAACTCCGGGACAGTCGGACTGAAGCTTTCTTT.

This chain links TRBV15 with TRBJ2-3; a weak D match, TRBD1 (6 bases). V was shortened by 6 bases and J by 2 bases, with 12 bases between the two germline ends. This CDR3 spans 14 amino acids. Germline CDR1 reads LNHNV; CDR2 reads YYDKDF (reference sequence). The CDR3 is CATSRDRYTDTQYF. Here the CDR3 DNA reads TGTGCCACCAGTCGCGACAGGTACACAGATACGCAGTATTTT.

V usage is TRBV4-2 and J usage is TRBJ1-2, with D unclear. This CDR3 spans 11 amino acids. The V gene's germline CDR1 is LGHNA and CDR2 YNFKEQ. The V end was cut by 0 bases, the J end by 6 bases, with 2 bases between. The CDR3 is CASSQEDGYTF. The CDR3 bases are TGTGCCAGCAGCCAAGAGGATGGCTACACCTTC.

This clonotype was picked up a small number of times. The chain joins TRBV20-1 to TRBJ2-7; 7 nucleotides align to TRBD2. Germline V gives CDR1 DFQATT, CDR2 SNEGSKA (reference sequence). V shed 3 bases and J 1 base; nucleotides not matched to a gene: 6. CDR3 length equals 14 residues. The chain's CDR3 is CSARRGSVSYEQYF. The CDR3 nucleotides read TGCAGTGCTAGGCGGGGGTCCGTATCCTACGAGCAGTACTTC.

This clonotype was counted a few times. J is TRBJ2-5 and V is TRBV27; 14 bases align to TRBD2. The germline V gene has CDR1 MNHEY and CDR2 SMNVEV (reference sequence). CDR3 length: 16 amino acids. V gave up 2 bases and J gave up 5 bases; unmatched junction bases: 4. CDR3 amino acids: CASSLIWTSGGETQYF. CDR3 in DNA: TGTGCCAGCAGTTTAATTTGGACTAGCGGGGGGGAGACCCAGTACTTC.

DNA for the CDR3: TGCGCCAGCAGCCCGACCGAGAGCGGATCCTACGAGCAGTACTTC. Its protein is CASSPTESGSYEQYF. V gene TRBV4-1 combines with J gene TRBJ2-7; D is possibly TRBD2 (5 bases). V dropped 4 bases and J dropped 1 base, with 14 bases sitting between them. CDR1 is MGHRA and CDR2 is YSYEKL in the germline V gene. The CDR3 sequence is 15 residues long.

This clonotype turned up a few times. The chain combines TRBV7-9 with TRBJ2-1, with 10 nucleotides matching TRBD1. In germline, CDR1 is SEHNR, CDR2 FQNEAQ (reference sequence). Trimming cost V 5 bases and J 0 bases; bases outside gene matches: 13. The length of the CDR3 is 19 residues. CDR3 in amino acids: CASSGGQGVSTSSYNEQFF. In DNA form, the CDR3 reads TGTGCCAGCAGCGGAGGACAGGGGGTCTCTACTAGCTCCTACAATGAGCAGTTCTTC.

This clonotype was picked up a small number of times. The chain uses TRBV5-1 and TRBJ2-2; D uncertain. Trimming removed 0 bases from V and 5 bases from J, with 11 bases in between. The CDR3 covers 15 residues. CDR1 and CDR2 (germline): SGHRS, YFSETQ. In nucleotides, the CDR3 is TGCGCCAGCAGCTTGGATGCTGGCTTGACCGGGGAGCTGTTTTTT. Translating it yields CASSLDAGLTGELFF.

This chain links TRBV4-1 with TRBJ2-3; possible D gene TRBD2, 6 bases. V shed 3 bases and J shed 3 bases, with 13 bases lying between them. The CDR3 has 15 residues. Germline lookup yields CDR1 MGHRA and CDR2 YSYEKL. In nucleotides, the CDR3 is TGCGCCAGCAGCCAGTTGGGACTTGGAACAGATACGCAGTATTTT. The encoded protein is CASSQLGLGTDTQYF.

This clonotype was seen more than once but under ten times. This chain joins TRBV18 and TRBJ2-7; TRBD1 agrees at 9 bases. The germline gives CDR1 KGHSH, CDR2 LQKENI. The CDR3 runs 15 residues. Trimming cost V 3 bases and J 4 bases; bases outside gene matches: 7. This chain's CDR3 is CASSPDRTGAYEQYF. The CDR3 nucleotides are TGTGCCAGCTCACCTGACAGGACAGGGGCTTACGAGCAGTACTTC.

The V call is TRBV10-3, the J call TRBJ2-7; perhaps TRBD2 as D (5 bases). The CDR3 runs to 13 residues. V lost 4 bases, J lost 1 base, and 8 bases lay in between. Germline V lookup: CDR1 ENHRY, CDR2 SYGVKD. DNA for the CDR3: TGTGCCATCAGTGCCCGGGAATCCTACGAGCAGTACTTC. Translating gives CAISARESYEQYF.

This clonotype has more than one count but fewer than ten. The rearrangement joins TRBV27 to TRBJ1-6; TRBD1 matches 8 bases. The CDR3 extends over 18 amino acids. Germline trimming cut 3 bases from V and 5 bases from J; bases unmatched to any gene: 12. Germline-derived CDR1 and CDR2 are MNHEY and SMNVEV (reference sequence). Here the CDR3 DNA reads TGTGCCAGCAGTTTTTCCCAAAAGCTGGACAGGGATAATTCACCCCTCCACTTT. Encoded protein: CASSFSQKLDRDNSPLHF.

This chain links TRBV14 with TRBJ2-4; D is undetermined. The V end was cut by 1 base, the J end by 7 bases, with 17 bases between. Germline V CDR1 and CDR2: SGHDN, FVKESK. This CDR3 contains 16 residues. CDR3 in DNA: TGTGCCAGCAGCCAAGTTGGCACCCCAAGTGGGAACATTCAGTACTTC. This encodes CASSQVGTPSGNIQYF.

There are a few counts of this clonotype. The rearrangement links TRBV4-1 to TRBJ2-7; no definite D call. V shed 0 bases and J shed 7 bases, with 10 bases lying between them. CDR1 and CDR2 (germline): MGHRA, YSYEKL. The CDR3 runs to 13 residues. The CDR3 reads CASSQDHTTEQYF. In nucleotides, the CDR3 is TGCGCCAGCAGCCAAGATCATACGACGGAGCAGTACTTC.